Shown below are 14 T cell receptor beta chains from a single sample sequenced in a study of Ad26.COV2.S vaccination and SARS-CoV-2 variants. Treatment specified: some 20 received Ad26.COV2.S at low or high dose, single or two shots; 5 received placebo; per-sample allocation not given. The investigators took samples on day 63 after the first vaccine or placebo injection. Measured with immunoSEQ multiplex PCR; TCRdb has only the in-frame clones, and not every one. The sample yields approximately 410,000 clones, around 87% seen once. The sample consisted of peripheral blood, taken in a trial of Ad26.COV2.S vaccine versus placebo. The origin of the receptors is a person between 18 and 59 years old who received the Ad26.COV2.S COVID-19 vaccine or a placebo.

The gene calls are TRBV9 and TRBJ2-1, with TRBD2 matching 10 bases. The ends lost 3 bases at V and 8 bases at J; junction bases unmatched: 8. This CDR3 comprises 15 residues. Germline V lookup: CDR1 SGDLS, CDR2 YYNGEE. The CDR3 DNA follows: TGTGCCAGCAGCGGCGAGTCAGCGGGGGGGTATGAGCAGTTCTTC. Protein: CASSGESAGGYEQFF. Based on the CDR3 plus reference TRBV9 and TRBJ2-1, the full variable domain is DSGVTQTPKHLITATGQRVTLRCSPRSGDLSVYWYQQSLDQGLQFLIQYYNGEERAKGNILERFSAQQFPDLHSELNLSSLELGDSALYFCASSGESAGGYEQFFGPGTRLTVL.

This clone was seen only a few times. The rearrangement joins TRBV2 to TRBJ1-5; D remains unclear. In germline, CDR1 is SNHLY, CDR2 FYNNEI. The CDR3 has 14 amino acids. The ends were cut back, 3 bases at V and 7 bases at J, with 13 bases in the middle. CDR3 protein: CASSEGRVRQPQHF. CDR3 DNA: TGTGCCAGCAGTGAGGGTAGGGTACGACAGCCCCAGCATTTT. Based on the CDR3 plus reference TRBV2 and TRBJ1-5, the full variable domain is EPEVTQTPSHQVTQMGQEVILRCVPISNHLYFYWYRQILGQKVEFLVSFYNNEISEKSEIFDDQFSVERPDGSNFTLKIRSTKLEDSAMYFCASSEGRVRQPQHFGDGTRLSIL.

The CDR3 bases are TGTGCCAGTAGTACATCGCGTGGGCTAGGCGACACTGAAGCTTTCTTT. Translated: CASSTSRGLGDTEAFF. J is TRBJ1-1 and V is TRBV19; no firm D call. The CDR3 runs to 16 residues. The germline CDR1 and CDR2 sequences are LNHDA and SQIVND (reference sequence). V gave up 4 bases and J gave up 3 bases, with 18 bases separating them. The variable domain in full, completed from reference TRBV19 and TRBJ1-1, reads DGGITQSPKYLFRKEGQNVTLSCEQNLNHDAMYWYRQDPGQGLRLIYYSQIVNDFQKGDIAEGYSVSREKKESFPLTVTSAQKNPTAFYLCASSTSRGLGDTEAFFGQGTRLTVV.

The CDR3 sequence: CATSRDALATDTQYF. CDR3 coding DNA: TGTGCCACCAGCAGAGATGCTCTAGCGACAGATACGCAGTATTTT. The chain links TRBV15 to TRBJ2-3; possible D gene TRBD2, 6 bases. Between the trimmed V and J ends, which lost 0 bases and 3 bases, there was a span of 10 bases. The CDR3 is 15 amino acids. CDR1 and CDR2 (germline): LNHNV, YYDKDF (reference sequence).

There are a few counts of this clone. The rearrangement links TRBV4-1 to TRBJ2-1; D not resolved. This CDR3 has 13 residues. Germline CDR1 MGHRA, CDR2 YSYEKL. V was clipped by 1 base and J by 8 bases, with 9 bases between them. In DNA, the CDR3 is TGCGCCAGCAGCCAAGCCGGGCTCGATGAGCAGTTCTTC. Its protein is CASSQAGLDEQFF.

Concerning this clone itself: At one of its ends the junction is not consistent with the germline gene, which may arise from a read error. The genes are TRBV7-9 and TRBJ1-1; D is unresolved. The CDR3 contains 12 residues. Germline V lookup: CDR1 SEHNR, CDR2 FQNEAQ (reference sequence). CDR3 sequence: CASAQSGWRTGF. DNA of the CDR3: TGTGCCAGCGCCCAATCGGGGTGGCGAACGGGATTT.

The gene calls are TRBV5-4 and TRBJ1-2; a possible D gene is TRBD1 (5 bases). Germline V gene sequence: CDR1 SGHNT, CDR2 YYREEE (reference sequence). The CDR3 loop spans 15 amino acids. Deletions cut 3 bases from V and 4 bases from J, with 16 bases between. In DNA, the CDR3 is TGTGCCAGCAGCTACCGGACACAAGAGGGCTATGGCTACACCTTC. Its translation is CASSYRTQEGYGYTF.

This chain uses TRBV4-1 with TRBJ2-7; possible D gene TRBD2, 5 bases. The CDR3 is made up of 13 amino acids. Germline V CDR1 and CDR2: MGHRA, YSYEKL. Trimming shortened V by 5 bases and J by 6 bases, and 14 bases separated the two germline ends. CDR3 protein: CASSFGVLTEQYF. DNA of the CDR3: TGCGCCAGCAGCTTCGGGGTCCTCACCGAGCAGTACTTC.

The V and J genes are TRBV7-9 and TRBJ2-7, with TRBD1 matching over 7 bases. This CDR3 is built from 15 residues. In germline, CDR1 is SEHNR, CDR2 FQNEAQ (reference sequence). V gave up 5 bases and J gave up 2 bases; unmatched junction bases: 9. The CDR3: CASSHRQGPAYEQYF. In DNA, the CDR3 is TGTGCCAGCAGCCACAGACAGGGACCAGCCTACGAGCAGTACTTC.

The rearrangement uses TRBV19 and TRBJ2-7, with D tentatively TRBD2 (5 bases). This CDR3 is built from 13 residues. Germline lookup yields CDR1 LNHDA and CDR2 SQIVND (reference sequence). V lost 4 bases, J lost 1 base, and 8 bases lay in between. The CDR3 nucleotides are TGTGCCAGTAGTAATGGACTTTCCTACGAGCAGTACTTC. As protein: CASSNGLSYEQYF.

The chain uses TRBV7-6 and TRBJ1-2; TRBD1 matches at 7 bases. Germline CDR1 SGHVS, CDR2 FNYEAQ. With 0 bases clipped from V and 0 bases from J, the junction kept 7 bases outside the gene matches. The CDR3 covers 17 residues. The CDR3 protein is CASSLARRGPTNYGYTF. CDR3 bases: TGTGCCAGCAGCTTAGCGCGGAGGGGGCCCACTAACTATGGCTACACCTTC.

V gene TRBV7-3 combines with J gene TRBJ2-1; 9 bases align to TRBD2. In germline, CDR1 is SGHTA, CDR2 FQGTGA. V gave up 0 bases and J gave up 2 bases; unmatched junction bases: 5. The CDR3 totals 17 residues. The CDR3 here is CASSLTLSGGPYNEQFF. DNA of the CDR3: TGTGCCAGCAGCTTAACTCTGAGCGGGGGGCCCTACAATGAGCAGTTCTTC.

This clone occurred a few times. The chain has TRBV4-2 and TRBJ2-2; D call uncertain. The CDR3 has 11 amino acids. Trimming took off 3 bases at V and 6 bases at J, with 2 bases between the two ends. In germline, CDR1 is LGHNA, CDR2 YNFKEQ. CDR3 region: CASSQSGELFF. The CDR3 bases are TGTGCCAGCAGCCAGTCCGGGGAGCTGTTTTTT.

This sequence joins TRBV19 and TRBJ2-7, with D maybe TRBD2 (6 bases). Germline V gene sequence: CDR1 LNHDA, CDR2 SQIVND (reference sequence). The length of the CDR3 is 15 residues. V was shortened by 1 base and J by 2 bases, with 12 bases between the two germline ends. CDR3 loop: CASSIVGGRAYEQYF. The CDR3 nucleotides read TGTGCCAGTAGTATAGTGGGGGGAAGGGCCTACGAGCAGTACTTC.